This T cell receptor (beta chain) came from a study of blood T cell repertoires in COVID-19. The method was immunoSEQ multiplex PCR; TCRdb's version includes in-frame clones alone and lacks a portion of them. The profile shows about 370,000 clones, approximately 90% of them singletons. Residents of about two dozen US areas, aged about 18 to 89 years, made up the participants. In this sample, this clone turned up once. V gave up 7 bases and J gave up 3 bases, with 6 bases separating them. CDR1 and CDR2 (germline): MNHEY, SVGAGI. CDR3 size: 11 residues. This clonotype was obtained from a man between 18 and 29 years old who had recovered from COVID-19. The sample comprised PBMCs or T cells enriched from blood (not recorded which). The chain couples TRBV6-5 to TRBJ1-2; no clear D gene. The CDR3 is CASTPDYGYTF. Written as DNA, the CDR3 is TGTGCCAGCACGCCAGACTATGGCTACACCTTC.